The clone carrying this T cell receptor beta chain appeared many times. Its antigen remains unknown. This sample was taken from a study of blood T cells in healthy people across ages. Broader study findings: With donor CMV status unknown, expanded clonotype changes were possibly confounded. Calculation of diversity from one million T cells yielded estimates considered to be underestimates. Age brought a roughly linear fall in TCR beta diversity measured per million T cells.

This CDR3 is built from 16 residues. The germline V gene has CDR1 SEHNR and CDR2 FQNEAQ (reference sequence). V dropped 5 bases and J dropped 0 bases, with 11 bases sitting between them. With a J-beta primer mix and a sample-barcoded 5' primer, a second PCR ran about 7 to 12 cycles. Using its own MiXCR run on the 5' RACE reads, TCRdb lists one record per CDR3 protein. The profile shows roughly 1.7 million distinct CDR3 sequences, about 31% of them singletons. The sequenced sample was blood. J is TRBJ2-6 and V is TRBV7-9; the D gene is possibly TRBD2 (7 bases). The sequence derives from a woman in her 30s in good health. The chain's CDR3 is CASSPGGGSGANVLTF. The CDR3 region has the DNA TGTGCCAGCAGCCCGGGGGGCGGCTCTGGGGCCAACGTCCTGACTTTC.